This T cell receptor beta chain was documented in a study of T cell clonotyping in hematopoietic cell transplantation. Time point reported: recipient sample about 28 days before transplant, after cytoreduction. Findings of the study overall: After transplant, recipient diversity fell while pathologically expanded clonotypes grew through day 180.

CDR1 is MDHEN and CDR2 is SYDVKM in the germline V gene. The CDR3 sequence is 14 residues long. V lost 8 bases and J 1 base, leaving 14 bases between the germline ends. TCRdb keeps only in-frame clones here, not all; method: immunoSEQ multiplex PCR. The table includes approximately 44,000 clones, approximately 81% detected once. With respect to this clone: Antigen: not known.

The sample consisted of peripheral blood mononuclear cells, taken before stem cell transplant. This chain connects TRBV28 to TRBJ1-2, with D possibly TRBD1 on 6 matching bases. This clonotype was obtained from a man between 60 and 75 years old with acute myeloid leukemia. Some clones in this sample may be carry-over from other donors' samples. The CDR3 nucleotides are TGTGCCAGCGTTCCCCAGGGGAGTAACTATGGCTACACCTTC. Residues: CASVPQGSNYGYTF.